This TCR beta chain emerged from a study of blood T cell repertoires in COVID-19. This CDR3 comprises 15 residues. V gave up 0 bases and J gave up 2 bases; unmatched junction bases: 3. Germline V gene sequence: CDR1 SGHRS, CDR2 YFSETQ. Profiled with immunoSEQ multiplex PCR; TCRdb holds only in-frame clones, not every one. The repertoire holds 250,000 to 350,000 clones, with 89% as singletons. This chain joins TRBV5-1 and TRBJ1-2, with TRBD1 matching over 8 bases. The sequenced sample was peripheral blood. This TCR came from a woman aged 40 to 50 who had recovered from COVID-19. The chain's CDR3 is CASSLDQGANYGYTF. DNA for the CDR3: TGCGCCAGCAGCTTGGATCAGGGGGCCAACTATGGCTACACCTTC.